This TCR beta chain was identified in a study of blood T cell repertoires in COVID-19 (dated by TCRdb to 2019 to 2021). With regard to the full study: Samples covering the acute and convalescent phases of COVID-19 were provided by collaborators in the United States, Italy and Spain. The prospective study material was composed of cDNA or gDNA derived from T cells, B-cell-depleted T cells, or PBMCs. Subjects who had been exposed to COVID-19, were actively infected with it, or had recovered from it provided the deeply sampled blood TCRbeta repertoires that made up the dataset. The repertoires were released in a freely available public database meant as a resource for research on the immune response to SARS-CoV-2. The samples were drawn from two sources: the first 160 participants of the ongoing ImmuneRACE study, and fewer than 1,500 subjects contributed by 6 global collaborators. Sample metadata almost always included a de-identified subject ID, COVID-19 status, age in years and sex. Where available, HLA class I and class II types were taken from metadata supplied by the sample provider and were not determined by assay-based typing. Results the study describes overall, beyond this receptor: The amount of clinical and demographic metadata varied by source and participant and was provided uncurated.

The CDR1 and CDR2 encoded by the germline V gene are MNHEY and SVGAGI. The CDR3 spans 16 residues, from the cysteine through the phenylalanine. The retained sequence is limited to the CDR3, 48 bases, with the frame set at the first base. Trimmed from V: 2 bases; trimmed from J: 6 bases; junction bases lacking a gene match: 9. As to this clone: No antigen is known for it. It has no much larger one-base neighbor in the sample; base qualities were not kept.

Whole blood was collected in K2EDTA tubes by collaborating institutions according to the institutions' own protocols. For TCRbeta analysis, collaborators shipped samples as frozen whole blood, isolated PBMCs, or DNA extracted from either of those sample types. The immunoSEQ Assay, a bias-controlled multiplex PCR, was used to amplify TCRbeta CDR3 regions from genomic DNA. As for the original processing: Within the assay, amplification of reference gene primers was used to estimate how many nucleated cells each sample contained. Sequence reads were collapsed and filtered to measure the absolute abundance of every unique TCRbeta CDR3 rearrangement. Productive Simpson clonality was computed per sample as the square root of Simpson's diversity index over productive rearrangements. TCRdb obtained this table from immuneACCESS and retained in-frame rearrangements with V and J assigned. These tables miss some clones; where compared with another copy, unresolved V genes account for less than half of the shortfall, and the remainder is unexplained. From that table come the V and J calls and clone size; the DNA was used to work out D and trimming. For this sample the table gives under 100,000 clones, of which just over 90% were detected only once. The ten largest clones represent just over 5% of the sample.

Recombination linked TRBV6-5 to TRBJ2-1, with TRBD1 identical over 8 junction bases. Sequenced input: peripheral blood. This sequence was found in a man in his forties or fifties with acute or convalescent COVID-19. CDR3 reads: CASSYGQGWDLNEQFF. The DNA sequence is given as TGTGCCAGCAGTTACGGACAGGGATGGGACCTCAATGAGCAGTTCTTC.